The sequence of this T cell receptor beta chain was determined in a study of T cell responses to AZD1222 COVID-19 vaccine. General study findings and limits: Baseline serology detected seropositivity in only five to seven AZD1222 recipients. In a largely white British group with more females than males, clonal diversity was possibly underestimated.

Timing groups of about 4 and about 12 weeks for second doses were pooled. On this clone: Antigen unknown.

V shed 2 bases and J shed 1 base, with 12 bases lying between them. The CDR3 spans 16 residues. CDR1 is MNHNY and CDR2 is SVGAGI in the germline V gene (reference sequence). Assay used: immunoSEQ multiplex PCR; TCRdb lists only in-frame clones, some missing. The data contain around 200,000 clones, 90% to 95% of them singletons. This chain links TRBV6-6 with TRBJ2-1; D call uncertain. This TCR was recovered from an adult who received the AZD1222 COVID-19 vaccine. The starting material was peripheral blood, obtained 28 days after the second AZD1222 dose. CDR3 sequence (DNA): TGTGCCAGCAGTTACAGAGAAGGTTCATCCTACAATGAGCAGTTCTTC. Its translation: CASSYREGSSYNEQFF.